This T cell receptor beta chain was retrieved from a study of CD8+ T cells in alopecia areata. The wider study: Affected scalp percentage gauged treated patients' severity.

RNA was extracted and reverse transcribed into cDNA as the sequencing template. Using immunoSEQ multiplex PCR, the repertoire was profiled, and TCRdb retains in-frame clones only, with some absent. Here the sample spans 95,000 to 100,000 clones, around 60% being singletons. Stated treatment: oral pan-JAK inhibitor, 5-10 mg twice daily. This CDR3 has 13 amino acids. Deletions cut 1 base from V and 2 bases from J, with 8 bases between. The V gene's germline CDR1 is SQVTM and CDR2 ANQGSEA. V is TRBV29-1 and J is TRBJ1-2; D remains ambiguous. This TCR came from a human donor with alopecia areata. The sequencing used CD8+ T cells sorted from blood, collected between weeks 55 and 65, from a patient treated with tofacitinib. CDR3 in amino acids: CSVEGPLNYGYTF. The CDR3 DNA is TGCAGCGTTGAAGGCCCCCTCAACTATGGCTACACCTTC. The variable domain in full, completed from reference TRBV29-1 and TRBJ1-2, reads SAVISQKPSRDICQRGTSLTIQCQVDSQVTMMFWYRQQPGQSLTLIATANQGSEATYESGFVIDKFPISRPNLTFSTLTVSNMSPEDSSIYLCSVEGPLNYGYTFGSGTRLTVV.